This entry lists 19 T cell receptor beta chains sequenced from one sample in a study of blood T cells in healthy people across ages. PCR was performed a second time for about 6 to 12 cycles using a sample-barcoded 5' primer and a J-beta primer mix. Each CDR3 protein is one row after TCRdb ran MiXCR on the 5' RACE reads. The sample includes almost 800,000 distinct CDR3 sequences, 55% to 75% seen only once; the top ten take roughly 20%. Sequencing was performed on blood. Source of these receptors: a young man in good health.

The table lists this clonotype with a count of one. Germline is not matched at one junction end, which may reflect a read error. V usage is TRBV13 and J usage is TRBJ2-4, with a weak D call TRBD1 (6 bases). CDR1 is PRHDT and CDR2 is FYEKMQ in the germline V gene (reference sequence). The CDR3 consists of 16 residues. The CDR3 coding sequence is TGTGCCAGCAGCACGATCAGACAGGTGCGGAACGACGAGCAGCACTTC. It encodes CASSTIRQVRNDEQHF.

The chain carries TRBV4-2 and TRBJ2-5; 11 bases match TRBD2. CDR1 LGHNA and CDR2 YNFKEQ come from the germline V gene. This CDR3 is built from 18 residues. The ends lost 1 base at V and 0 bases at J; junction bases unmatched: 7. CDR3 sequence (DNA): TGTGCCAGCAGCCAAGGAGTCCCTAGCGGGAGGAACCAAGAGACCCAGTACTTC. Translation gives CASSQGVPSGRNQETQYF.

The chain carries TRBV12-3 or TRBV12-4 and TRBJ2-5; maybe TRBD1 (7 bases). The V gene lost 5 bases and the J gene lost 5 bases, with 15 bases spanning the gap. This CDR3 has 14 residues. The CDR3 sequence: CASSQGGQEETQYF. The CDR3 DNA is TGTGCCAGCAGTCAGGGGGGCCAGGAGGAGACCCAGTACTTC.

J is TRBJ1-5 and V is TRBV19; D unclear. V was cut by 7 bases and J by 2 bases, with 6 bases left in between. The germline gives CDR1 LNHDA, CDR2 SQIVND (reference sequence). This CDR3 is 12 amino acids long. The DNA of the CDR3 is TGTGCCAGTAATGAGGGCAATCAGCCCCAGCATTTT. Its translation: CASNEGNQPQHF.

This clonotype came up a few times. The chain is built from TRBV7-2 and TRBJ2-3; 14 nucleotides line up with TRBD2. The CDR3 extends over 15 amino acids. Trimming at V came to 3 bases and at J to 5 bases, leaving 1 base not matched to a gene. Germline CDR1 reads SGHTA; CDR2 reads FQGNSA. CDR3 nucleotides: TGTGCCAGCAGCTTGGGACTAGCGGGAGTAGATACGCAGTATTTT. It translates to CASSLGLAGVDTQYF.

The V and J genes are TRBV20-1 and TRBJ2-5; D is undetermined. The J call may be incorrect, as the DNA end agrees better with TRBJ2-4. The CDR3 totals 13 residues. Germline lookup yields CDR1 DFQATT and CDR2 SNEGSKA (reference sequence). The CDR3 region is CSATELAKNIQYF. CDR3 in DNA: TGCAGTGCTACCGAGCTAGCCAAAAACATTCAGTACTTC.

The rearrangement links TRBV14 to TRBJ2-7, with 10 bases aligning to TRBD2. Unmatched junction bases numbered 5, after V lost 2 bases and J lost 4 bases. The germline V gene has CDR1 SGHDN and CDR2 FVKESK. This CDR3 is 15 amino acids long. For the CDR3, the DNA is TGTGCCAGCAGCCAACGAACTAGCGGGAAATACGAGCAGTACTTC. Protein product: CASSQRTSGKYEQYF.

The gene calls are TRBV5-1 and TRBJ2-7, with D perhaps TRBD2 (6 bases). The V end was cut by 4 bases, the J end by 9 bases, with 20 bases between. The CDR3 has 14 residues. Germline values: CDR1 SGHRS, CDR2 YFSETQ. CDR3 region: CASSAGRGTLGQYF. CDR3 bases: TGCGCCAGCAGCGCGGGACGAGGGACTCTCGGGCAGTACTTC.

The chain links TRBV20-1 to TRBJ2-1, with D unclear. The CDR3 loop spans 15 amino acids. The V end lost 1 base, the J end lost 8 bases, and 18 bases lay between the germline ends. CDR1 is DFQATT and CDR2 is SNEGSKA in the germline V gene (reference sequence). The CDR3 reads CSARAGPRRSDEQFF. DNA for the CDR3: TGCAGTGCTAGAGCGGGCCCGCGGCGTTCAGATGAGCAGTTCTTC.

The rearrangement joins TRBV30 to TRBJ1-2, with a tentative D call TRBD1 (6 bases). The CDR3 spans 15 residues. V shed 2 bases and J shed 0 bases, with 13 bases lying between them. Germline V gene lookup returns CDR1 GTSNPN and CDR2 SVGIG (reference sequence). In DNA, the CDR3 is TGTGCCTGGAGTCAAAAGGGGGAAGCTAACTATGGCTACACCTTC. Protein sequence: CAWSQKGEANYGYTF. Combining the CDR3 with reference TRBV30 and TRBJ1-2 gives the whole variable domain SQTIHQWPATLVQPVGSPLSLECTVEGTSNPNLYWYRQAAGRGLQLLFYSVGIGQISSEVPQNLSASRPQDRQFILSSKKLLLSDSGFYLCAWSQKGEANYGYTFGSGTRLTVV.

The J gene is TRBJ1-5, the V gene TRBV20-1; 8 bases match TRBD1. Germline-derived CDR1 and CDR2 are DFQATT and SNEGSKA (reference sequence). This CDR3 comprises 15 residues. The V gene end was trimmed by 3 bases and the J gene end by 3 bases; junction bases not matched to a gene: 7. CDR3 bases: TGCAGTGCTAGGGTACAGGGGGGGATCAATCAGCCCCAGCATTTT. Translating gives CSARVQGGINQPQHF.

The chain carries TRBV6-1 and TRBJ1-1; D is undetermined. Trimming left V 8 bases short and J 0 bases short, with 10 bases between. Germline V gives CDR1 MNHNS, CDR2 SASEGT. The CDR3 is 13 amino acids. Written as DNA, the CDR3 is TGTGCCAGCCAAAGTAGGTTGAACACTGAAGCTTTCTTT. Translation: CASQSRLNTEAFF.

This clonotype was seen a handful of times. This chain's CDR3 is CASSPPLLYEQYF. In nucleotides, the CDR3 is TGTGCCAGCAGCCCCCCTCTCCTCTACGAGCAGTACTTC. V usage is TRBV11-2 and J usage is TRBJ2-7; D remains unclear. Looked up from germline, CDR1 is SGHAT and CDR2 is FQNNGV. The V gene lost 5 bases and the J gene lost 3 bases, with 11 bases spanning the gap. The CDR3 loop spans 13 amino acids.

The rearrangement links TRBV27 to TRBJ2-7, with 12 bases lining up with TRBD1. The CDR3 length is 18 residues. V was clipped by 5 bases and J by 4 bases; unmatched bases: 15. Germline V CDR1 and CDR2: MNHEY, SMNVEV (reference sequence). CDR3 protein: CASSPRGPGTGGAYEQYF. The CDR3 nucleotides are TGTGCCAGCAGTCCAAGGGGACCCGGGACAGGGGGCGCGTACGAGCAGTACTTC.

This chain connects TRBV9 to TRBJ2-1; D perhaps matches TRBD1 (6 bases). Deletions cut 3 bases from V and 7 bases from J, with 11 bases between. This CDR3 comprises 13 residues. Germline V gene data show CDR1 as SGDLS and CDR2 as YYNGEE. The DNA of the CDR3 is TGTGCCAGCAGCGGGATGGGGGCGAATGAGCAGTTCTTC. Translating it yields CASSGMGANEQFF.

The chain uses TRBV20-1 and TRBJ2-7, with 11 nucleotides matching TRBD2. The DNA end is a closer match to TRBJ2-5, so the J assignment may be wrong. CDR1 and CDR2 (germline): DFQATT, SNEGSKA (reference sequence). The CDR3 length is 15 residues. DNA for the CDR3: TGCAGTGCTATGGGACTAGCGGTGTCGGGGGCGACCCAGTACTTC. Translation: CSAMGLAVSGATQYF.

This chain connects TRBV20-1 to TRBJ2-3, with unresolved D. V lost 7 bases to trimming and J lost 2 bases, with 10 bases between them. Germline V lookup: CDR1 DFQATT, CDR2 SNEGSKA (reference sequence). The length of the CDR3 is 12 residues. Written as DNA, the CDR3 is TGCAGTGTTGGGCTACACACAGATACGCAGTATTTT. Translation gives CSVGLHTDTQYF.

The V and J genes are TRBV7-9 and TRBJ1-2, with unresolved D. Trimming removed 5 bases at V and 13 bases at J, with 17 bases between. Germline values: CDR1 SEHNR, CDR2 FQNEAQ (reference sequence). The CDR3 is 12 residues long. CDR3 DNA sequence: TGTGCCAGCAGCGCAGACCCGTCCCAGCGCACCTTC. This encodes CASSADPSQRTF.

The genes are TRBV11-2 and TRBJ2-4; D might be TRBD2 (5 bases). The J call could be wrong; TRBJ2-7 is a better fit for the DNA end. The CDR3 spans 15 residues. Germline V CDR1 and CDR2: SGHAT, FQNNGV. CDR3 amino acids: CASTTAGEQFYEQYF. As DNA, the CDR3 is TGTGCCAGCACCACAGCCGGGGAACAGTTCTACGAGCAGTACTTC.